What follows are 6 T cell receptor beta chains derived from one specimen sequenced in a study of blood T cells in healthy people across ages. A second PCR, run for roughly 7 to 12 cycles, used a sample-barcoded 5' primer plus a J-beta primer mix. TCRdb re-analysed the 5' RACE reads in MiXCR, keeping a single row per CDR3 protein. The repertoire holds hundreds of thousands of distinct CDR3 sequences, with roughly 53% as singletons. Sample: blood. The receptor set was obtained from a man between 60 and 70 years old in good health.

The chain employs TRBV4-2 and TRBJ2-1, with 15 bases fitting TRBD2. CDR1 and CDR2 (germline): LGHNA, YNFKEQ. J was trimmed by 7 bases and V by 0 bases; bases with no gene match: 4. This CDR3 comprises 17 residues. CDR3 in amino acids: CASSQEGTSGGLNEQFF. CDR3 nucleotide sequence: TGTGCCAGCAGCCAAGAAGGGACTAGCGGGGGGTTGAATGAGCAGTTCTTC.

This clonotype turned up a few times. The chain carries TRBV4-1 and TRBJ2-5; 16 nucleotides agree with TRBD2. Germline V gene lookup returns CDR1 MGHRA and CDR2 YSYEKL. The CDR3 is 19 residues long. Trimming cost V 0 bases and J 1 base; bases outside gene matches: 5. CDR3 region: CASSQDSGLAGGRQETQYF. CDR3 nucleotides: TGCGCCAGCAGCCAAGATTCGGGACTAGCGGGGGGGCGCCAAGAGACCCAGTACTTC.

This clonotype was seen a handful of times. CDR3 nucleotide sequence: TGTGCCAGCAGGGACACAGATACGCAGTATTTT. The encoded protein is CASRDTDTQYF. The rearrangement joins TRBV28 to TRBJ2-3; D remains unclear. Germline CDR1 reads MDHEN; CDR2 reads SYDVKM. The V gene lost 6 bases and the J gene lost 2 bases, with 3 bases spanning the gap. The CDR3 is made up of 11 amino acids. Full variable domain (missing parts from reference TRBV28 and TRBJ2-3): DVKVTQSSRYLVKRTGEKVFLECVQDMDHENMFWYRQDPGLGLRLIYFSYDVKMKEKGDIPEGYSVSREKKERFSLILESASTNQTSMYLCASRDTDTQYFGPGTRLTVL.

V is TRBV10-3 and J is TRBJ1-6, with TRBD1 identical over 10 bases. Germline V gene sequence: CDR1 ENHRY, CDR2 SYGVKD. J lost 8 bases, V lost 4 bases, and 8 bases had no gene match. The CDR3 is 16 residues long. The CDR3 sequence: CAISAAGGQGYSPLHF. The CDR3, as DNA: TGTGCCATCAGTGCGGCCGGGGGACAGGGGTATTCACCCCTCCACTTT.

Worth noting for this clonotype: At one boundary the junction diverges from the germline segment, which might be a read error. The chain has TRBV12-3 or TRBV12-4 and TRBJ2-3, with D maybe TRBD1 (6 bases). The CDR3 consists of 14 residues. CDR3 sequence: CASSFRLGADEQYF. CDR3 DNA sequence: TGTGCCAGCAGTTTTAGACTGGGGGCTGATGAGCAGTATTTC.

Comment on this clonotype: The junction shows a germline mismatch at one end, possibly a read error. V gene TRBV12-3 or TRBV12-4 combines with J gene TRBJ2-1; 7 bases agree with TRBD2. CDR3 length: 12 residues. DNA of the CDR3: TGTGTCAGCAGCCATCTAGCGGCCGAGCAGTTCTTC. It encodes CVSSHLAAEQFF.